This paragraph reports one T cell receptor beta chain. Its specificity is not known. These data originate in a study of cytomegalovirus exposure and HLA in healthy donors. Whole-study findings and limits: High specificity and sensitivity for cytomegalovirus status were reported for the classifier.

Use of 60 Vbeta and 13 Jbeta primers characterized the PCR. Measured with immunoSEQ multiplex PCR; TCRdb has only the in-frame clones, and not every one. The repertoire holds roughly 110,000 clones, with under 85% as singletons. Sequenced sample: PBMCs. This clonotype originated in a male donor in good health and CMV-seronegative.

In nucleotides, the CDR3 is TGTGCCAGCAGTGAATTTGGGGGCATGAACACTGAAGCTTTCTTT. Translating gives CASSEFGGMNTEAFF. The J gene is TRBJ1-1, the V gene TRBV25-1; D perhaps matches TRBD1 (6 bases). V was cut by 1 base and J by 0 bases, with 9 bases left in between. In germline, CDR1 is MGHDK, CDR2 SYGVNS. This CDR3 spans 15 amino acids.